This T cell receptor (beta chain) was identified in a study of OX40 agonist ivuxolimab in advanced cancers. Study-level background: Those enrolled were roughly 80% male, with a mean age of about 60 years and ages from roughly 20 to 85. Partial responses were achieved by three patients, of whom one had hepatocellular carcinoma and two had cutaneous melanoma. General study points: In CD8+ T cells, expanded clones were on average more numerous than in CD4+.

Generated by immunoSEQ multiplex PCR, the TCRdb table keeps only in-frame clones and is missing some. This table holds roughly 92,000 clones, 87% found once. Concerning this clone: The target antigen is unknown.

Looked up from germline, CDR1 is SNHLY and CDR2 is FYNNEI. V dropped 6 bases and J dropped 5; count of bases not matched to a gene: 5. CDR3 length: 13 amino acids. Peripheral blood came from all dose cohorts at three timepoints. This chain uses TRBV2 with TRBJ2-7; 9 bases agree with TRBD1. Sequenced material: CD4+ or CD8+ T cells sorted from blood, taken in a trial of the OX40 agonist ivuxolimab. The TCR originated in an adult with an advanced solid tumor such as melanoma, head and neck, liver or kidney cancer. This CDR3 is CASRTRTGDEQYF. The CDR3 region has the DNA TGTGCCAGCAGGACCCGGACAGGGGACGAGCAGTACTTC.